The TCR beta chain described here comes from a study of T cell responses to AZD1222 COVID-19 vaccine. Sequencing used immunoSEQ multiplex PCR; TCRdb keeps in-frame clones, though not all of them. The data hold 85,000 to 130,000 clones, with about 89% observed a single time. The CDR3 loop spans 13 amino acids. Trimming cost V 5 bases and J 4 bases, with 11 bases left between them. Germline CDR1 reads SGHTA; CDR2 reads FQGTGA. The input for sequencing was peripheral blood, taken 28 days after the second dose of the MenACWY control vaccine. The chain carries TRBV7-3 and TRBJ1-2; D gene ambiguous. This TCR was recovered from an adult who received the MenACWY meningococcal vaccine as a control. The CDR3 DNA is TGTGCCAGCAGCCAAACCCCATCCTATGGCTACACCTTC. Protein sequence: CASSQTPSYGYTF.